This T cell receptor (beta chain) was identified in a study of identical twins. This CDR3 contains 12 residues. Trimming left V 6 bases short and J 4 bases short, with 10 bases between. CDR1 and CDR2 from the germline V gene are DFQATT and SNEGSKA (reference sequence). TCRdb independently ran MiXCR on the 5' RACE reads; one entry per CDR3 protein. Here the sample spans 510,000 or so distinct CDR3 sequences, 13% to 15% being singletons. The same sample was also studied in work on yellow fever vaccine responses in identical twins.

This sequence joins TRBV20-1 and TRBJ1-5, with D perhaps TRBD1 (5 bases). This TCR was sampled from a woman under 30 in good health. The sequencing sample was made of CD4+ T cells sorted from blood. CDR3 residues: CSAGRLNQPQHF. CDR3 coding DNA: TGCAGTGCGGGACGCCTTAATCAGCCCCAGCATTTT.